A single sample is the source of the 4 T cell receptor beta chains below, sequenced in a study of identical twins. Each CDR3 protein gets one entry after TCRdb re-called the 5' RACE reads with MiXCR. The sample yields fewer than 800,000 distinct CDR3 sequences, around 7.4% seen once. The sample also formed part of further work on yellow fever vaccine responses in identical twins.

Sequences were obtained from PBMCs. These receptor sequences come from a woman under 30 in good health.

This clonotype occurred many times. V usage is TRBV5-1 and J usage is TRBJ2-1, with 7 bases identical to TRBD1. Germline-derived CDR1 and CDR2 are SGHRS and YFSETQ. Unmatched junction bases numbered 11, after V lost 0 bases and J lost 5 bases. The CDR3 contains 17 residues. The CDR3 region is CASSLVVRTGPNNEQFF. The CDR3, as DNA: TGCGCCAGCAGCTTGGTCGTACGGACAGGCCCTAACAATGAGCAGTTCTTC.

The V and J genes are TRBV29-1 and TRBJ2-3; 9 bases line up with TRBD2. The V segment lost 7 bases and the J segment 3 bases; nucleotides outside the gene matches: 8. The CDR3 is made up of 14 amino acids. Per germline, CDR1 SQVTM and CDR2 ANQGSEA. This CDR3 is CSASLAGLTDTQYF. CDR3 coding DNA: TGCAGCGCTTCACTAGCGGGCCTTACAGATACGCAGTATTTT.

CDR3 sequence (DNA): TGTGCCATCAGTGAGTCTGAGACAGGGGTGTTGAGGCCCCAGCATTTT. It codes for CAISESETGVLRPQHF. The chain carries TRBV10-3 and TRBJ1-5; the match to TRBD1 covers 8 bases. The CDR3 totals 16 residues. V trimming: 0 bases; J trimming: 9 bases; junction bases outside the gene matches: 10. CDR1 is ENHRY and CDR2 is SYGVKD in the germline V gene.

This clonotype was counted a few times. This CDR3 reads CASSLGRGDRANEKLFF. CDR3 sequence (DNA): TGTGCCAGCAGCTTAGGCCGTGGAGACAGGGCAAATGAAAAACTGTTTTTT. V usage is TRBV7-9 and J usage is TRBJ1-4, with 7 bases aligning to TRBD1. CDR1 and CDR2 from the germline V gene are SEHNR and FQNEAQ (reference sequence). The J segment lost 5 bases and the V segment lost 1 base, leaving 10 bases of the junction unmatched. There are 17 residues in the CDR3.